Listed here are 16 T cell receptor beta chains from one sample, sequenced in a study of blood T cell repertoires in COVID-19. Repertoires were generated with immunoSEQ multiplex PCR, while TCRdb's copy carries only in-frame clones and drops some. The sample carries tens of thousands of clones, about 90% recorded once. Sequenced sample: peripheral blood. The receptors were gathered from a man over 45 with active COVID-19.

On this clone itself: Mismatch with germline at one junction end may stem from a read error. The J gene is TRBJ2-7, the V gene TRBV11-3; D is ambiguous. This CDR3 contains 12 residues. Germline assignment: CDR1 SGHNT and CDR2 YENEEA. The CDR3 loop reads CASSAALEAPTF. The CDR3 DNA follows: TGTGCCAGCAGCGCCGCGCTAGAGGCTCCGACTTTC.

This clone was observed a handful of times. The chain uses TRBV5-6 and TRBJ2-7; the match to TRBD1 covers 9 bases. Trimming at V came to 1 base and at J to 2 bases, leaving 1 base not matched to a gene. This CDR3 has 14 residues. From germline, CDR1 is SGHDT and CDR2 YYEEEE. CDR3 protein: CASSLWDRAYEQYF. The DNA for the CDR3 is TGTGCCAGCAGCTTGTGGGACAGGGCCTACGAGCAGTACTTC.

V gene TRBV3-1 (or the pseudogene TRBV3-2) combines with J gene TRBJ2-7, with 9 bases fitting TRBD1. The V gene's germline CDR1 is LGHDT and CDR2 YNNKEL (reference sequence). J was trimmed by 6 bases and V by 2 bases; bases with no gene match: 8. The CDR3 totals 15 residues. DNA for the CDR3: TGTGCCAGCAGCCAAAGACAGGGGGGTCGGGGCGAGCAGTACTTC. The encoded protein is CASSQRQGGRGEQYF.

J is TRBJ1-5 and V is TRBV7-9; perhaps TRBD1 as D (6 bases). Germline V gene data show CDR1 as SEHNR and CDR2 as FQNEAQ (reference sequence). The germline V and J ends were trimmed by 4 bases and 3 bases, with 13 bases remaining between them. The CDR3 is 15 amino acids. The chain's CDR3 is CASSSGDTNNQPQHF. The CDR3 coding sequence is TGTGCCAGCAGCTCCGGGGACACCAACAATCAGCCCCAGCATTTT.

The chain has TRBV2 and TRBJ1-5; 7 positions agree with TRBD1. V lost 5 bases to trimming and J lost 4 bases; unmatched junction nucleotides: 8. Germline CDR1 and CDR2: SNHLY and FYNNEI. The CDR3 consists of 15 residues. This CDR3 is CASSSDRVSNQPQHF. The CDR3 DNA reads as TGTGCCAGCAGTTCAGACAGGGTTTCTAATCAGCCCCAGCATTTT.

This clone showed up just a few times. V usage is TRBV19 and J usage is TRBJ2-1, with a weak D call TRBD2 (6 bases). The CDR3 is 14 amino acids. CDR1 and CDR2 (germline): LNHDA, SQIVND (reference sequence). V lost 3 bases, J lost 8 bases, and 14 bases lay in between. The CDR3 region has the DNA TGTGCCAGTAGTATCTTGGCGGGATCCGATGAGCAGTTCTTC. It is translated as CASSILAGSDEQFF.

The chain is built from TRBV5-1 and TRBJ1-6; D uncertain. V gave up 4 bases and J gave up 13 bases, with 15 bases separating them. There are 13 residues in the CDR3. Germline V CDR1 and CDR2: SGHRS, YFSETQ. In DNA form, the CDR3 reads TGCGCCAGCAGCGTCGGACGGGGAGATCCCCTCCACTTT. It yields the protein CASSVGRGDPLHF.

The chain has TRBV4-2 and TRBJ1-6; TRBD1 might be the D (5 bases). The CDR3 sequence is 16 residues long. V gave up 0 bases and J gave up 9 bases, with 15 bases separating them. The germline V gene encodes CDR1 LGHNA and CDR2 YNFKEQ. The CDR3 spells CASSQDGGGHGSPLHF. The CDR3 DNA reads TGTGCCAGCAGCCAAGATGGGGGGGGTCATGGTTCACCCCTCCACTTT.

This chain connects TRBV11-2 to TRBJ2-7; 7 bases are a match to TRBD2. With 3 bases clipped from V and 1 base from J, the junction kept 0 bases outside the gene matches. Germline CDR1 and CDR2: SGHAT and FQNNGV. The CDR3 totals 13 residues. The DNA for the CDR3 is TGTGCCAGCAGCTTCGGGGGGTCCTACGAGCAGTACTTC. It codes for CASSFGGSYEQYF. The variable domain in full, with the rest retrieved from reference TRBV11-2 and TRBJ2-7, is EAGVAQSPRYKIIEKRQSVAFWCNPISGHATLYWYQQILGQGPKLLIQFQNNGVVDDSQLPKDRFSAERLKGVDSTLKIQPAKLEDSAVYLCASSFGGSYEQYFGPGTRLTVT.

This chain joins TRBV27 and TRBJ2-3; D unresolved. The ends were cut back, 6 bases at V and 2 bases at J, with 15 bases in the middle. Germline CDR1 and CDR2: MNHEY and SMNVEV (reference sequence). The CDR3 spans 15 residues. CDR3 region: CASRATRTDTDTQYF. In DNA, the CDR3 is TGTGCCAGCAGGGCCACACGTACCGACACAGATACGCAGTATTTT.

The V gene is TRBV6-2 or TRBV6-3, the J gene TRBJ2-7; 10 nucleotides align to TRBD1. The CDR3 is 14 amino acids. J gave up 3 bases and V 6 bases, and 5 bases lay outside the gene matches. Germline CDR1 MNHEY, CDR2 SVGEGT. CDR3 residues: CASSPWTGGYEQYF. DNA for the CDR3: TGTGCCAGCAGCCCGTGGACAGGGGGCTACGAGCAGTACTTC.

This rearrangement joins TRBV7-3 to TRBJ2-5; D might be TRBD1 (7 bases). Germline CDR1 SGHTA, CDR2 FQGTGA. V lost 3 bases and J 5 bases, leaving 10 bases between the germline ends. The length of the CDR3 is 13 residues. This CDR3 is CASSFQGGETQYF. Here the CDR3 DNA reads TGTGCCAGCAGCTTTCAGGGGGGCGAGACCCAGTACTTC.

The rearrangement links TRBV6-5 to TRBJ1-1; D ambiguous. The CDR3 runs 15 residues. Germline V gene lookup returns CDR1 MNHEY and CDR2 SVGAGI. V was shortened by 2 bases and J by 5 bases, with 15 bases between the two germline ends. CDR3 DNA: TGTGCCAGCAGTTACGAGTTGGGTAGAGGAACTGAAGCTTTCTTT. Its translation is CASSYELGRGTEAFF.

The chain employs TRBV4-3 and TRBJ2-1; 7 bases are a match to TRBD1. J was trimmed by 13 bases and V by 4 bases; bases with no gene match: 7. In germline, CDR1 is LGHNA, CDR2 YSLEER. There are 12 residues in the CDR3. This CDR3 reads CASSPRTGQQFF. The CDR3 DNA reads TGCGCCAGCAGCCCCAGGACAGGACAACAGTTCTTC.

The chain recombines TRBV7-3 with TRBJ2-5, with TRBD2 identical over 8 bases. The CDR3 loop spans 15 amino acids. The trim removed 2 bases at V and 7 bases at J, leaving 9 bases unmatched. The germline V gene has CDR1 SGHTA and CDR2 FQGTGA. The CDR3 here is CASSLSGGAGRTQYF. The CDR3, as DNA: TGTGCCAGCAGCTTATCCGGGGGGGCCGGGAGGACCCAGTACTTC.

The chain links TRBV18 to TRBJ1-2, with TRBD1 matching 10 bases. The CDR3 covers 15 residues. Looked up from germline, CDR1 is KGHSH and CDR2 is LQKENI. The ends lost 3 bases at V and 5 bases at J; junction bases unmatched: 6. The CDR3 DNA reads TGTGCCAGCTCACCGGGGACAGGGGAAACTTATGGCTACACCTTC. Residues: CASSPGTGETYGYTF. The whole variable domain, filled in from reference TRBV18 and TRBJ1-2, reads NAGVMQNPRHLVRRRGQEARLRCSPMKGHSHVYWYRQLPEEGLKFMVYLQKENIIDESGMPKERFSAEFPKEGPSILRIQQVVRGDSAAYFCASSPGTGETYGYTFGSGTRLTVV.